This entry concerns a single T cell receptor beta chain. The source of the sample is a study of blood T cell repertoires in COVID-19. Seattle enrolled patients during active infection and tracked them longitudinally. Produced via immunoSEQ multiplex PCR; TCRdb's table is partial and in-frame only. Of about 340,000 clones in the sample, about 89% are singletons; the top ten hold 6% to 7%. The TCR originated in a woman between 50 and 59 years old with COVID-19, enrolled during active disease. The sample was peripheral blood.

CDR3 loop: CASSLDPRVNTEAFF. In nucleotides, the CDR3 is TGTGCCAGCAGCTTAGATCCGAGGGTGAACACTGAAGCTTTCTTT. V is TRBV7-9 and J is TRBJ1-1, with D hard to call. Germline V gives CDR1 SEHNR, CDR2 FQNEAQ (reference sequence). The length of the CDR3 is 15 residues. Trimming took 1 base from V and 0 from J, leaving 9 bases between them.